These 3 T cell receptor beta chains share one sample of origin, sequenced in a study of T cells in Graves' hyperthyroidism and ophthalmopathy. Authors of the study amplified TCR beta CDR3 regions from RNA transcripts. RT-PCR in the first round (using the HTBI primer set) targeted the TCR CDR3. TCRdb re-called the multiplex PCR reads through MiXCR, storing one row per CDR3 protein. The sample has hundreds of thousands of distinct CDR3 sequences, approximately 15% seen once. The sequencing input was blood. The origin of the receptors is a woman younger than 30 with Graves' hyperthyroidism.

The rearrangement links TRBV7-2 to TRBJ2-1; D is undetermined. The CDR3 extends over 15 amino acids. CDR1 SGHTA and CDR2 FQGNSA come from the germline V gene. Trimming took off 1 base at V and 0 bases at J, with 7 bases between the two ends. CDR3 DNA: TGTGCCAGCAGCTTAGTATTCAGCTCCTACAATGAGCAGTTCTTC. Translated, it gives CASSLVFSSYNEQFF.

This clonotype has more than one count but fewer than ten. V usage is TRBV12-3 or TRBV12-4 and J usage is TRBJ2-2; 9 nucleotides agree with TRBD2. The CDR3 covers 16 residues. After removal of 6 bases from V and 4 bases from J, the junction contained 9 bases not matched to a gene. CDR3 DNA sequence: TGTGCCAGCAGGCTCCCTAGCGGGGTGAGCACCGGGGAGCTGTTTTTT. It codes for CASRLPSGVSTGELFF.

The V gene is TRBV28, the J gene TRBJ2-3; no firm D call. Trimming left V 3 bases short and J 1 base short, with 8 bases between. Germline V gene sequence: CDR1 MDHEN, CDR2 SYDVKM. The CDR3 covers 14 residues. CDR3 sequence (DNA): TGTGCCAGCAGTTTCGTATTGGGCACAGATACGCAGTATTTT. Translated: CASSFVLGTDTQYF.